The 13 T cell receptor beta chains given below trace back to one sample, sequenced in a study of CD8 T cells in Susac syndrome. An amount of RNA that ranged from roughly 0.45 to 1 ug was reverse transcribed with random hexamers. TCRdb reanalysed the immunoSEQ multiplex PCR reads using MiXCR and keeps one entry per CDR3 protein. This sample has 150,000 or so distinct CDR3 sequences, with around 94% found just once. Input material: CD4+ T cells from PBMCs. Every receptor here comes from a human donor with multiple sclerosis.

The J gene is TRBJ1-2, the V gene TRBV7-3; 8 nucleotides align to TRBD1. The junction had 5 bases not matched to a gene; V was cut back by 5 bases and J by 6 bases. The CDR3 is 13 amino acids. Germline assignment: CDR1 SGHTA and CDR2 FQGTGA. The CDR3 bases are TGTGCCAGCAGCACGCCAGGGGGCGATGGCTACACCTTC. This encodes CASSTPGGDGYTF.

As to this clonotype: An end of the junction does not agree with germline; a read error may underlie this. V usage is TRBV3-1 and J usage is TRBJ2-5, with 7 bases that match TRBD2. The CDR3 runs to 15 residues. The germline V gene encodes CDR1 LGHDT and CDR2 YNNKEL (reference sequence). This CDR3 is CASSQGSGEAGKENF. As DNA, the CDR3 is TGTGCCAGCAGCCAAGGGTCCGGGGAAGCGGGGAAAGAGAACTTC.

J is TRBJ2-1 and V is TRBV6-5; D is possibly TRBD2 (6 bases). Trimming cost V 8 bases and J 8 bases, with 22 bases left between them. The V gene's germline CDR1 is MNHEY and CDR2 SVGAGI. The CDR3 extends over 15 amino acids. CDR3 sequence (DNA): TGTGCCAGCCTCCATATCGGAGGGCCGATCGATGAGCAGTTCTTC. It yields the protein CASLHIGGPIDEQFF.

A single count supports this clonotype. V usage is TRBV19 and J usage is TRBJ1-5; D might be TRBD1 (6 bases). Germline V gene data show CDR1 as LNHDA and CDR2 as SQIVND (reference sequence). The CDR3 totals 15 residues. V was cut by 7 bases and J by 9 bases, with 22 bases left in between. CDR3 DNA sequence: TGTGCCAGTACTAACCTGGGGGCAGGGCGGGGGCCCCAGCATTTT. It is translated as CASTNLGAGRGPQHF.

This sequence joins TRBV24-1 and TRBJ1-1, with TRBD1 matching over 8 bases. CDR3 length: 15 residues. Germline CDR1 is KGHDR and CDR2 is SFDVKD. V was pared by 12 bases and J by 3 bases, with 14 bases of the junction left unmatched. This CDR3 is CAVSGQGARDTEAFF. The CDR3 region has the DNA TGTGCCGTCTCCGGTCAGGGGGCGCGTGACACTGAAGCTTTCTTT.

The CDR3 sequence is CAWYSSGNTIYF. As DNA, the CDR3 is TGTGCCTGGTACAGCTCTGGAAACACCATATATTTT. The rearrangement links TRBV30 to TRBJ1-3, with D uncertain. CDR1 and CDR2 (germline): GTSNPN, SVGIG (reference sequence). The CDR3 sequence is 12 residues long. The V end was cut by 5 bases, the J end by 0 bases, with 5 bases between.

This chain uses TRBV20-1 with TRBJ2-1, with a tentative D call TRBD2 (5 bases). Germline-derived CDR1 and CDR2 are DFQATT and SNEGSKA (reference sequence). The length of the CDR3 is 14 residues. Trimming took 0 bases from V and 0 from J, leaving 6 bases between them. The CDR3 sequence is CSAREAASYNEQFF. The CDR3, as DNA: TGCAGTGCTAGAGAAGCGGCCTCCTACAATGAGCAGTTCTTC.

The gene calls are TRBV20-1 and TRBJ2-3; D is undetermined. CDR1 is DFQATT, CDR2 SNEGSKA, per germline (reference sequence). CDR3 length equals 12 residues. V lost 6 bases, J lost 1 base, and 8 bases lay in between. This CDR3 reads CSAPPGTDTQYF. DNA for the CDR3: TGCAGTGCCCCCCCCGGCACAGATACGCAGTATTTT.

The gene calls are TRBV27 and TRBJ2-2; weak D call: TRBD1 (6 bases). Trimming pared 3 bases from V and 3 bases from J, leaving 8 bases between. Looked up from germline, CDR1 is MNHEY and CDR2 is SMNVEV (reference sequence). This CDR3 contains 14 residues. The CDR3 coding sequence is TGTGCCAGCAGTTTCGACAGGTACACCGGGGAGCTGTTTTTT. Protein product: CASSFDRYTGELFF.

The chain uses TRBV6-2 or TRBV6-3 and TRBJ1-5; no clear D gene. V lost 5 bases, J lost 2 bases, and 10 bases lay in between. The length of the CDR3 is 14 residues. CDR1 MNHEY and CDR2 SVGEGT come from the germline V gene. CDR3 sequence (DNA): TGTGCCAGCAGTCCGGATGGTCGCAATCAGCCCCAGCATTTT. Its protein is CASSPDGRNQPQHF.

The genes are TRBV29-1 and TRBJ1-2; D is unclear. This CDR3 comprises 16 residues. V lost 4 bases and J lost 4, with 22 bases in between. Germline CDR1 reads SQVTM; CDR2 reads ANQGSEA. The CDR3 bases are TGCAGCGTTGGACGGGAGGCGGGTCAGTCCTTCTATGGCTACACCTTC. Residues: CSVGREAGQSFYGYTF.

The rearrangement joins TRBV27 to TRBJ1-3; D uncertain. The germline CDR1 and CDR2 sequences are MNHEY and SMNVEV (reference sequence). Trimming removed 2 bases at V and 0 bases at J, with 8 bases between. The CDR3 extends over 15 amino acids. CDR3 bases: TGTGCCAGCAGTTTAAATGGGTTCTCTGGAAACACCATATATTTT. It encodes CASSLNGFSGNTIYF.

The chain employs TRBV11-2 and TRBJ2-7; perhaps TRBD1 as D (5 bases). The germline CDR1 and CDR2 sequences are SGHAT and FQNNGV. CDR3 length: 13 amino acids. V was clipped by 2 bases and J by 5 bases, with 10 bases between them. CDR3 in amino acids: CASSLTLGDEQYF. The CDR3, as DNA: TGTGCCAGCAGCTTAACTTTAGGGGACGAGCAGTACTTC.